The 7 T cell receptor beta chains below come from one sample, sequenced in a study of blood T cells in healthy people across ages. A second 7 to 11 cycle PCR used barcoded and J-beta primers. From the 5' RACE reads, TCRdb called clonotypes with MiXCR, one entry per CDR3 protein. Seen here are 1.5 million to 2 million distinct CDR3 sequences, about two fifths observed once, and the top ten hold roughly 24%. The specimen was blood. These receptors all stem from a human donor in good health.

The V and J genes are TRBV29-1 and TRBJ1-5, with D perhaps matching TRBD1 (6 bases). Germline CDR1 and CDR2: SQVTM and ANQGSEA. The CDR3 is made up of 12 amino acids. The DNA of the CDR3 is TGCAGTGTACAGGGATACAATCAGCCCCAGCATTTT. Translation gives CSVQGYNQPQHF.

The sample holds a few counts of this clonotype. This sequence joins TRBV12-3 or TRBV12-4 and TRBJ2-5; D unresolved. Deletions cut 0 bases from V and 6 bases from J, with 5 bases between. CDR3 size: 12 residues. The DNA for the CDR3 is TGTGCCAGCAGTTTAGCGGGAAAGACCCAGTACTTC. Protein sequence: CASSLAGKTQYF.

This clonotype has more than one count but fewer than ten. The J gene is TRBJ2-3, the V gene TRBV20-1; 9 nucleotides match TRBD2. J was trimmed by 4 bases and V by 5 bases; bases with no gene match: 10. The CDR3 has 15 amino acids. CDR1 and CDR2 (germline): DFQATT, SNEGSKA (reference sequence). The CDR3 spells CSAEAGLAVSDTQYF. CDR3 bases: TGCAGTGCTGAAGCGGGACTAGCTGTTTCAGATACGCAGTATTTT.

This clonotype was recorded a few times. The rearrangement joins TRBV7-9 to TRBJ1-6; TRBD1 is a possible D gene (5 bases). The germline V and J ends were trimmed by 4 bases and 10 bases, with 14 bases remaining between them. There are 14 residues in the CDR3. Germline CDR1 and CDR2: SEHNR and FQNEAQ (reference sequence). The DNA for the CDR3 is TGTGCCAGCAGCTCCCGGGACGTGAGGTCACCCCTCCACTTT. Translated, it gives CASSSRDVRSPLHF. The full variable domain, with the rest looked up from reference TRBV7-9 and TRBJ1-6, is DTGVSQNPRHKITKRGQNVTFRCDPISEHNRLYWYRQTLGQGPEFLTYFQNEAQLEKSRLLSDRFSAERPKGSFSTLEIQRTEQGDSAMYLCASSSRDVRSPLHFGNGTRLTVT.

This clonotype was counted only a few times. This chain links TRBV5-1 with TRBJ2-1; D ambiguous. Germline values: CDR1 SGHRS, CDR2 YFSETQ. The CDR3 is 16 amino acids. Trimming took off 0 bases at V and 4 bases at J, with 14 bases between the two ends. As DNA, the CDR3 is TGCGCCAGCAGCTTGGTAGGTGTTGCTGTTTACAATGAGCAGTTCTTC. Translating gives CASSLVGVAVYNEQFF.

The chain carries TRBV29-1 and TRBJ2-1, with TRBD1 matching 9 bases. The trim removed 5 bases at V and 7 bases at J, leaving 6 bases unmatched. The CDR3 has 13 amino acids. Germline V lookup: CDR1 SQVTM, CDR2 ANQGSEA. CDR3 DNA sequence: TGCAGCGTTAAGGGACAGGGTGTGAATGAGCAGTTCTTC. It codes for CSVKGQGVNEQFF.

The chain has TRBV4-1 and TRBJ2-5; 10 bases are shared with TRBD1. Germline CDR1 and CDR2: MGHRA and YSYEKL. The CDR3 spans 16 residues. With 2 bases clipped from V and 5 bases from J, the junction kept 8 bases outside the gene matches. The CDR3 sequence: CASSQRLSDRGETQYF. The CDR3 nucleotides read TGCGCCAGCAGCCAACGATTATCGGACAGGGGGGAGACCCAGTACTTC.